This T cell receptor (beta chain) comes out of a study of cytomegalovirus exposure and HLA in healthy donors (dated by TCRdb to the late 2010s). Background for the entire study: An earlier analysis of 587 of the donors reported around 280 Gb of sequence data and roughly 120 million unique TCR beta sequences obtained from about 170 million T cells. Approximately 330 gigabases of sequencing data and 91 million or so unique TCR sequences made up an early release that covered about 640 HLA-typed donors. Among the roughly 370 genotyped donors, approximately 81% belonged to the genetic ancestry cluster associated with self-reported Caucasian donors. The study aimed to test whether cataloging public T cell receptors could reveal signatures of past pathogen exposure. Using immunosequencing, the study profiled T cell repertoires from fewer than 700 subjects and related those repertoires to cytomegalovirus serostatus. Along with the roughly 610-subject first cohort, a separate validation cohort of approximately 110 different subjects was used. To predict cytomegalovirus infection status, the study brought together high-throughput TCR immunosequencing, statistical association of individual TCRs with disease status, and machine learning. In a later analysis, previously published TCR beta repertoires from roughly 710 donors were re-analyzed and high-resolution HLA genotyping was added so that TCR occurrence patterns could be studied. Rather than drawing on any new phenotypic data, the later analysis identified candidate immune exposures from TCR beta sequences and the way those sequences occurred across donors. An earlier analysis of 587 of the donors applied high-throughput TCR beta sequencing to assess whether each TCR beta V gene segment acted as functional or pseudogenic. Donor age, sex, ethnicity and CMV serostatus were collected together with the repertoire data. A later genetic analysis used genome-wide SNP genotypes for about 60% of the roughly 670 donors, treating that subset as a discovery cohort. All discovery cohort repertoires had been generated on a single sequencing platform. HLA typing included class I and class II loci at four-digit resolution. Typing coverage differed by locus: A, B, C, DRB1 and DQB1 were typed in about 629-640 donors, DQA1 in approximately 520, DPA1 in roughly 590, and DPB1 in roughly 450. Because of strong linkage in the cohort, five DR-DQ haplotypes were treated as single units for association and clustering. Across about 370 genotyped donors of the cohort, an average of approximately 200,000 unique TCR beta nucleotide sequences per donor were sequenced, and roughly a sixth of those sequences were non-productive.

Libraries were made using the immunoSEQ multiplex PCR assay. For the multiplex PCR, a mixture combining 60 forward primers for TCR Vbeta segments and 13 reverse primers for TCR Jbeta segments was used. The CDR3 region of rearranged TCR beta genes was amplified from genomic DNA by a multiplex PCR assay. The amplified TCR beta libraries were sequenced on the Illumina HiSeq System as 87-base-pair reads. The source study handled its data this way. Across the roughly 700 repertoires, a later analysis counted about 81 million unique TCR beta chains, some 11 million of which were shared by at least two donors. To remove PCR and sequencing errors, raw reads were error-corrected and collapsed into unique sequences using a nearest-neighbor algorithm that merged closely related sequences. CDR3 sequences were aligned to IMGT reference sequences to assign V, D and J gene segments. For a sequence to be retained, a match of at least six nucleotides to both a V gene segment and a J gene segment was required. Rearrangements were called productive when the CDR3 lacked stop codons and stayed in frame with V and J; all others were non-productive. CDR3 was defined by IMGT convention, running from the second conserved V-encoded cysteine to the conserved J-encoded phenylalanine. In an earlier analysis of around 570 of the donors, sequences lacking an unambiguous match to a single V gene segment were excluded. In an earlier analysis of approximately 590 of the donors, a V segment was called functional when productive rearrangements were above 56.7%, and segregating when the standard deviation between donors exceeded 5%. A statistical classification framework was developed to diagnose cytomegalovirus status using the catalog of TCR beta chain sequences. A later analysis assigned V and J genes by comparing TCR nucleotide sequences with IMGT/GENE-DB human TR gene sequences. The TCRdist pipeline was used in a later analysis to assign CDR3 sequences and most-parsimonious VDJ recombination scenarios. In a later analysis, each TCR beta chain was defined by its CDR3 amino acid sequence together with its V-gene family, and reads lacking a unique V-gene family were excluded. To address suspected cross-contamination and a sequencing artifact, a later analysis removed several hundred highly shared, low-generation-probability nucleotide sequences. A later analysis calculated a clonal expansion index for each public chain from normalized within-repertoire ranks of inferred template counts. In a later analysis, generation probabilities were computed using a VDJ recombination model fitted to out-of-frame rearrangements, and the results were checked against IGoR. A later analysis scored TCR-TCR, TCR-HLA and TCR-CMV co-occurrence with hypergeometric tests, applying a repertoire-size bias correction to TCR pairs. In a later analysis, false discovery rates were estimated by permuting HLA or CMV assignments 20 times. In a later analysis, co-occurring TCRs were grouped using DBSCAN, with TCRdist sequence similarity added in when clustering inside HLA-allele-positive subsets. Repertoires with fewer than 30,000 or more than 120,000 public chains, plus five repertoires with anomalous nucleotide sharing, were excluded from co-occurrence clustering. Held by TCRdb, this immuneACCESS table contains in-frame sequences only and omits some clones. Under half of the omission traces to an unresolved V gene where checked; the cause of the rest is unknown. The D gene and trimming were derived from the DNA, and the V and J assignments and clone size from that table. The sample table lists over 40,000 clones, roughly 80% of them with a count of one. 2.5% to 3% of the sample is held by the ten biggest clonotypes.

What the study reported, not specific to this receptor: A cluster of highly shared sequence variants was judged likely to represent a technical artifact of the sequencing pipeline. While some public TCRs were present in many individuals, most TCR sequences turned up only very rarely across donors. Because HLA typing was unavailable for some donors at each locus, only the typed subset was used in association tests. CMV serostatus was the only immune exposure information available for the cohort. Over 15 rarely observed V segments, including chromosome 9 orphons, were excluded from the earlier analysis of almost 600 of the donors because counts were too low. Sequencing depth was assumed to be roughly uniform across donors in the presence/absence analyses, though that assumption may not hold. The authors suggested that the approach could potentially be generalized to other disease states and immunological phenotypes. In a later analysis, 15,000 to 20,000 TCR beta sequences were associated with specific HLA alleles at a false discovery rate of 0.05. In vitro tests confirmed that a few of the cytomegalovirus-associated TCR beta chains recognize cytomegalovirus antigens. According to a later analysis, most CMV-associated TCR beta chains appeared to be HLA-restricted, and the HLA associations seemed to be driven largely by CMV exposure. Several of the top co-occurrence clusters appeared to be linked to parvovirus B19, influenza, CMV and Epstein-Barr virus, according to a later analysis. The classifier was reported to diagnose cytomegalovirus status with high specificity and sensitivity in both the original and validation cohorts. In an earlier analysis of 450 to 750 of the donors, most TCR beta V segments appeared in productive rearrangements about 90% or about 30% of the time, broadly matching IMGT annotations. An association between a missense DCLRE1C variant and V-gene and J-gene trimming of TCR beta chains was found in a later genetic analysis and replicated in an independent cohort. When HLA alleles, especially DR and DQ, strongly co-occurred, attributing TCR associations to individual alleles was difficult. This cohort had only TCR beta chains sequenced, and the lack of alpha or paired-chain data limited which features could be detected. In a later genetic analysis, fewer N-insertions in productive TCRs were reported among donors in an Asian-associated ancestry cluster than the roughly 710-donor mean. The study gave a list of 150 to 200 TCR beta chains associated with cytomegalovirus. According to a later analysis, TCR association rates differed among HLA loci, with DRB1 alleles showing the most associated TCRs and HLA-C alleles showing the fewest. Compared with equally common non-associated chains, HLA-associated TCR beta chains in a later analysis were more clonally expanded and had lower generation probabilities. A further reported finding was that TCR beta sequences accurately predicted the HLA-A and HLA-B alleles for most subjects in the first cohort. Correlated functional status among segregating V segments might reflect linkage disequilibrium, but an unknown experimental factor could not be ruled out.

The cohort was made up of 666 healthy bone marrow donors. All cohort members were sampled while nominally healthy, although unrecorded immune exposures were likely present. The donor tested CMV seropositive and was one of the 289 seropositive cohort members. Every donor gave a peripheral blood sample, and the peripheral blood mononuclear cells from that sample were used for TCR beta sequencing. The Qiagen DNeasy Blood Extraction Kit was used to extract genomic DNA from the blood cell samples. To note about this clone: The antigen this receptor binds is unknown. No per-base quality is available; no much larger clone lies one base away. The sample has other DNA sequences that encode this CDR3 too.

What was sequenced was PBMCs. This TCR was sampled from a woman aged 35 to 49 in good health and CMV-seropositive.

The CDR3 region has the sequence CASSLGQTNQPQHF. The DNA is TGTGCCAGCAGCTTAGGACAGACGAATCAGCCCCAGCATTTT. The sequence is built from TRBV11-2 and TRBJ1-5; TRBD1 might be the D gene, on 5 matching bases. The CDR3 contains 14 residues, cysteine and phenylalanine counted. Only the CDR3 region is kept as DNA, spanning 42 bases read in frame from base 1. Deletion took 1 base off V and 4 bases off J, with a span of 8 bases between the germline ends. The germline V gene sets CDR1 to SGHAT and CDR2 to FQNNGV.